This TCR beta chain was sequenced in a study of pediatric ulcerative colitis (dated by TCRdb to the late 2010s). In the study overall: Pancolitis was present in roughly seven ulcerative colitis patients and left-sided colitis in two, and histology consistent with ulcerative colitis was found in all of these patients. From eight or nine newly diagnosed, treatment-naive pediatric ulcerative colitis patients and four non-IBD control children, paired blood and rectal samples were collected. By Pediatric Ulcerative Colitis Activity Index, mild disease was classified in a couple of patients, moderate disease in four and acute severe colitis in three. Summary of the overall study and its limitations: The healthy control group was small, consisting of only a handful of individuals. Because the repertoires came from total lymphocyte DNA, rare subsets such as regulatory T cells may have patterns that are not reflected. Controls, mild-moderate and acute severe colitis patients were separated by rectal repertoire features, and reduced rectal diversity due to clonal expansions was observed in acute severe colitis. A couple of patients' blood samples yielded substantially fewer templates for technical reasons and were excluded from blood-rectal overlap analysis. Blood-derived T cells may have been included in rectal pinch biopsies, especially in patients with overt colitis. Two rectal CDR3 clonotypes were detected in all ulcerative colitis patients and were not detected in any of the controls. Clonal overlap between a subject's own blood and rectum was significantly greater in ulcerative colitis patients than in controls, which suggests more T cell trafficking to inflamed tissue.

During colonoscopy, one to two rectal pinch biopsies were obtained for research purposes. Ulcerative colitis patients had received no immunosuppressive medication before the diagnostic colonoscopy. Before DNA was isolated, the rectal biopsies underwent proteinase K digestion. The Wizard kit (Promega) was used to extract genomic DNA from the blood and intestinal samples. The CDR3 covers 14 residues, taking in both the cysteine and the phenylalanine. Only the CDR3 DNA stays, 42 bases, in frame from base 1. CDR1 GTSNPN and CDR2 SVGIG are derived from the germline V gene (reference sequence). V and J are trimmed by 4 bases and 7 bases, and the gene matches miss 12 bases of the junction. Rearranged CDR3 beta regions were amplified from genomic DNA with multiplex V and J primers using the immunoSEQ TRB Survey service. Survey-level sequencing depth of up to 500,000 reads per sample was used to keep depth equal across samples. The libraries were purified, combined into pools and sequenced with Illumina technology. Per the original workflow: Productive clonality, sample overlap, pairwise scatters, CDR3 beta length, V/D/J gene usage and productiveness were assessed with immunoSEQ online tools. Calculated diversity was the number of unique rearrangements divided by total templates times 100; Shannon and Simpson indices were also computed. Principal component analysis was performed on Z-score normalized data with the R prcomp function and the ggbiplot package. Morisita's index was used to quantify the clonal overlap between blood and rectum within each subject. TCRdb's version of the immuneACCESS table is confined to in-frame rearrangements and falls short of the full clone set. An unresolved V gene accounts for under half of the shortfall where checked; the remainder is of unknown origin. V and J calls plus clone size are reproduced from that table; the DNA served to infer D and trimming. For this sample there are tens of thousands of clones; 73% appear just once. The leading ten clones occupy 0.7% to 0.95% of the sample.

In the case of this clone: Its antigen is currently not known. No much larger clone exists at a distance of one base, and base qualities are not known.

This sequence originates from a boy aged 5-17 years with moderate ulcerative colitis. The rearrangement joined TRBV30 to TRBJ1-2, and 7 junctional nucleotides match TRBD1. What was sequenced was gut tissue. The CDR3 here reads CAWKGQTAPTGYTF. The DNA is as follows: TGTGCCTGGAAGGGACAGACTGCCCCAACTGGCTACACCTTC.